The 26 T cell receptor beta chains given below trace back to one sample, sequenced in a study of HIV-infected patients and healthy controls. All unsorted peripheral T cells were captured because whole blood was used without fractionation. cDNA was made from 400 to 500 ng RNA using alpha and beta constant primers. Alpha and beta chain libraries were made separately by chain-specific third strand synthesis with multiplexing indices. Each CDR3 protein is one row after TCRdb ran MiXCR on the 5' RACE reads. This sample has 15,000 to 20,000 distinct CDR3 sequences, with about 9.5% found just once. Sequenced input: blood. These receptors all come from an adult in good health.

The rearrangement uses TRBV5-1 and TRBJ1-5; D gene unclear. Trimming removed 4 bases from V and 2 bases from J, with 13 bases in between. Germline lookup yields CDR1 SGHRS and CDR2 YFSETQ. The CDR3 has 15 amino acids. CDR3 in amino acids: CASSPSGGGNQPQHF. The CDR3 bases are TGCGCCAGCAGCCCGTCGGGAGGTGGCAATCAGCCCCAGCATTTT. Full variable domain (missing parts from reference TRBV5-1 and TRBJ1-5): KAGVTQTPRYLIKTRGQQVTLSCSPISGHRSVSWYQQTPGQGLQFLFEYFSETQRNKGNFPGRFSGRQFSNSRSEMNVSTLELGDSALYLCASSPSGGGNQPQHFGDGTRLSIL.

This clonotype was seen many times. Its ends do not fully match the called genes, so a read error is possible. V usage is TRBV20-1 and J usage is TRBJ2-3, with 13 bases identical to TRBD2. CDR3 length equals 15 residues. CDR1 is DFQATT, CDR2 SNEGSKA, per germline (reference sequence). The CDR3: CSARGTSGNSNTQYF. In nucleotides, the CDR3 is TGCAGTGCCAGAGGGACTAGCGGGAATAGTAATACGCAGTATTTT.

This clonotype was recorded at least ten times. The chain recombines TRBV12-5 with TRBJ2-3; D may be TRBD2 (6 bases). CDR3 size: 15 residues. Trimming pared 7 bases from V and 0 bases from J, leaving 14 bases between. Germline CDR1 reads LGHNT; CDR2 reads FRNRAP. The DNA of the CDR3 is TGTGCTAGTGCCCCGGTCGGGGGAAGCACAGATACGCAGTATTTT. This gives the protein CASAPVGGSTDTQYF.

The rearrangement links TRBV7-9 to TRBJ2-1; 9 bases match TRBD2. The CDR3 runs 18 residues. CDR1 is SEHNR, CDR2 FQNEAQ, per germline (reference sequence). Trimming cost V 1 base and J 1 base; bases outside gene matches: 8. This CDR3 is CASSLVPRGRASYNEQFF. The CDR3 region has the DNA TGTGCCAGCAGCTTAGTTCCCCGCGGGAGGGCGTCCTACAATGAGCAGTTCTTC.

This clonotype occurred many times. This rearrangement joins TRBV11-1 to TRBJ2-1; D call uncertain. Germline V gene lookup returns CDR1 SGHAT and CDR2 FQDESV (reference sequence). This CDR3 has 15 amino acids. V lost 1 base to trimming and J lost 5 bases, with 12 bases between them. The CDR3 reads CASSLGLVLNNEQFF. The CDR3 nucleotides read TGTGCCAGCAGCTTAGGGCTAGTGCTTAACAATGAGCAGTTCTTC.

There are many counts of this clonotype. The CDR3 does not close with the conserved phenylalanine or tryptophan, likely indicating a read error. The DNA is omitted, as the CDR3 cannot be located on it reliably, and the CDR3 follows TCRdb's listing. V gene TRBV29-1 combines with J gene TRBJ2-1; TRBD1 was called by the table and not checked on the DNA. Germline-derived CDR1 and CDR2 are SQVTM and ANQGSEA. 11 amino acids form the CDR3, both terminal residues included. CDR3 loop: CSVEDEGPPQA.

The sample holds many counts of this clonotype. The chain employs TRBV11-2 and TRBJ2-3, with TRBD1 matching over 9 bases. Losses at the gene ends were 5 bases for V and 2 bases for J; bases not matched to a gene: 5. CDR1 SGHAT and CDR2 FQNNGV come from the germline V gene. The CDR3 loop spans 15 amino acids. In DNA, the CDR3 is TGTGCCAGCAGCCCCGGGACAGGGTCCACAGATACGCAGTATTTT. Translating it yields CASSPGTGSTDTQYF.

In this sample, this clonotype turned up many times. The rearrangement uses TRBV12-3 or TRBV12-4 and TRBJ2-2; TRBD2 might be the D (6 bases). Trimming removed 0 bases from V and 4 bases from J, with 6 bases in between. CDR3 length equals 14 residues. CDR3 DNA sequence: TGTGCCAGCAGTTTAGCCGGGGGCACCGGGGAGCTGTTTTTT. This translates into CASSLAGGTGELFF.

This clonotype was seen a few times. The chain couples TRBV19 to TRBJ2-1, with D perhaps matching TRBD2 (5 bases). This CDR3 is built from 14 residues. Germline CDR1 is LNHDA and CDR2 is SQIVND (reference sequence). Trimming stripped 6 bases from V and 12 bases from J, with 21 bases between. The CDR3 here is CASSPPGISALQFF. In nucleotides, the CDR3 is TGTGCCAGTAGCCCCCCGGGGATCTCCGCCCTGCAGTTCTTC.

This clonotype was counted many times. V is TRBV30 and J is TRBJ2-3; the match to TRBD2 covers 8 bases. CDR1 and CDR2 from the germline V gene are GTSNPN and SVGIG (reference sequence). V gave up 2 bases and J gave up 7 bases; unmatched junction bases: 11. CDR3 length: 15 residues. The CDR3 loop is CAWSPGTSRKYTQYF. The CDR3 DNA is TGTGCCTGGAGTCCCGGGACTAGTCGAAAGTATACGCAGTATTTT. Full variable domain (rest looked up from reference TRBV30 and TRBJ2-3): SQTIHQWPATLVQPVGSPLSLECTVEGTSNPNLYWYRQAAGRGLQLLFYSVGIGQISSEVPQNLSASRPQDRQFILSSKKLLLSDSGFYLCAWSPGTSRKYTQYFGPGTRLTVL.

The gene calls are TRBV6-6 and TRBJ2-1, with TRBD2 matching over 11 bases. This CDR3 comprises 16 residues. Trimming took 6 bases from V and 0 from J; bases not matched to a gene: 4. The germline V gene encodes CDR1 MNHNY and CDR2 SVGAGI (reference sequence). CDR3 amino acids: CASSPGLAGSYNEQFF. The CDR3 nucleotides are TGTGCCAGCAGCCCCGGACTAGCGGGCTCCTACAATGAGCAGTTCTTC.

The gene calls are TRBV28 and TRBJ2-1; D assignment may be TRBD1 or TRBD2 (5 bases each). The CDR3 spans 13 residues. Trimming left V 3 bases short and J 7 bases short, with 10 bases between. The germline CDR1 and CDR2 sequences are MDHEN and SYDVKM. Written as DNA, the CDR3 is TGTGCCAGCAGTTTGGGACGGCCGAATGAGCAGTTCTTC. Its translation: CASSLGRPNEQFF.

This clonotype came up many times. The chain is built from TRBV5-4 and TRBJ2-7, with D perhaps TRBD1 or TRBD2 (6 bases each). V lost 3 bases and J lost 2, with 18 bases in between. This CDR3 spans 16 amino acids. The germline gives CDR1 SGHNT, CDR2 YYREEE (reference sequence). The CDR3 DNA follows: TGTGCCAGCAGCTCCCGTCTTGAGGGGGGTCCCTACGAGCAGTACTTC. Encoded protein: CASSSRLEGGPYEQYF.

This clonotype was recorded many times. This rearrangement joins TRBV15 to TRBJ2-3; no definite D call. Germline V gene sequence: CDR1 LNHNV, CDR2 YYDKDF (reference sequence). V was trimmed by 0 bases and J by 6 bases, leaving 4 bases between them. The CDR3 length is 12 residues. CDR3 protein: CATSRDLDTQYF. CDR3 nucleotides: TGTGCCACCAGCAGAGATTTGGATACGCAGTATTTT.

This clonotype was counted at least ten times. The V gene is TRBV15, the J gene TRBJ2-7, with 11 bases aligning to TRBD1. CDR1 is LNHNV, CDR2 YYDKDF, per germline (reference sequence). This CDR3 is built from 17 residues. Trimming removed 2 bases from V and 3 bases from J; junction bases left unmatched: 9. Written as DNA, the CDR3 is TGTGCCACCAGCAGATCCTTGACCGGGACAGGGGGCTACGAGCAGTACTTC. It yields the protein CATSRSLTGTGGYEQYF.

This clonotype was detected ten times or more. For the CDR3, the DNA is TGTGCCAGCAGTCCCCTCCGGGACGAGACGTTCTTC. Protein product: CASSPLRDETFF. This sequence joins TRBV28 and TRBJ2-1; D tentatively reads TRBD1 or TRBD2 (5 bases each). This CDR3 contains 12 residues. V dropped 5 bases and J dropped 15 bases, with 17 bases sitting between them. CDR1 is MDHEN and CDR2 is SYDVKM in the germline V gene.

This clonotype was picked up many times. V usage is TRBV20-1 and J usage is TRBJ2-2, with D possibly TRBD2 on 7 matching bases. The V and J ends lost 6 bases and 6 bases respectively, with 17 bases between them. The CDR3 loop spans 14 amino acids. Germline values: CDR1 DFQATT, CDR2 SNEGSKA (reference sequence). The CDR3 is CSAGGAAGAGELFF. In DNA, the CDR3 is TGCAGTGCGGGGGGGGCGGCCGGCGCCGGGGAGCTGTTTTTT.

On this clonotype: A much bigger clone sits one base away, suggesting this may be a read error. The CDR3: CASSHRAMGVGSYNEQFF. The CDR3 DNA reads as TGTGCCAGCAGCCACCGCGCTATGGGCGTAGGTTCCTACAATGAGCAGTTCTTC. This chain uses TRBV3-1 with TRBJ2-1; no clear D gene. Trimming shortened V by 3 bases and J by 1 base, and 19 bases separated the two germline ends. Per the germline V gene, CDR1 is LGHDT and CDR2 is YNNKEL (reference sequence). The CDR3 length is 18 residues.

The genes are TRBV21-1 and TRBJ1-1; the D call TRBD1 from the table was never checked on the DNA. TRBV21-1 constitutes a pseudogene. The CDR3 loop spans 15 amino acids. The CDR3 DNA is TGTGCCACGGCCCCGGAAGGGGCATTCCCCACTGAAGCTTTCTTT. Protein sequence: CATAPEGAFPTEAFF.

This clonotype has at least ten counts. The rearrangement uses TRBV4-2 and TRBJ2-5; 11 bases are shared with TRBD2. With 3 bases clipped from V and 4 bases from J, the junction kept 10 bases outside the gene matches. The V gene's germline CDR1 is LGHNA and CDR2 YNFKEQ. This CDR3 spans 17 amino acids. The CDR3 sequence is CASSQGSLAGVVETQYF. CDR3 DNA: TGTGCCAGCAGCCAGGGTTCACTAGCGGGAGTGGTAGAGACCCAGTACTTC.

This clonotype has at least ten counts. The chain links TRBV7-8 to TRBJ2-3; D could derive from TRBD1 or TRBD2 (5 bases each). This CDR3 is built from 15 residues. Germline V gives CDR1 SGHVS, CDR2 FQNEAQ. With 1 base removed from V and 3 bases from J, the gap between germline ends came to 11 bases. This CDR3 is CASSLDGARTDTQYF. In DNA, the CDR3 is TGTGCCAGCAGCTTAGACGGGGCGAGAACAGATACGCAGTATTTT.

This clonotype was observed a few times. The chain joins TRBV7-6 to TRBJ2-2; D gene unclear. Germline CDR1 SGHVS, CDR2 FNYEAQ. The CDR3 runs to 13 residues. The ends were cut back, 4 bases at V and 10 bases at J, with 13 bases in the middle. The CDR3 DNA reads TGTGCCAGCAGCTCCCCGGCGGATTTGGAGCTGTTTTTT. Translated: CASSSPADLELFF.

This clonotype has a count of ten or more. CDR3 coding DNA: TGTGCCAGCAGCTTAGATTGGATGCGGGCCCATGAGCAGTTCTTC. Translated, it gives CASSLDWMRAHEQFF. The chain couples TRBV11-2 to TRBJ2-1, with D perhaps matching TRBD2 (5 bases). The CDR3 has 15 amino acids. Germline V gene lookup returns CDR1 SGHAT and CDR2 FQNNGV. V lost 0 bases, J lost 8 bases, and 14 bases lay in between.

By sample fraction, this clonotype is medium-sized. The chain recombines TRBV12-3 or TRBV12-4 with TRBJ2-3, with D possibly matching TRBD2 (5 bases). V lost 6 bases and J 2 bases, leaving 12 bases between the germline ends. This CDR3 contains 14 residues. CDR3 sequence (DNA): TGTGCCAGCAGCCGAGGGTCCCTCACAGATACGCAGTATTTT. Translated: CASSRGSLTDTQYF.

There are many counts of this clonotype. The V gene is TRBV6-2 or TRBV6-3, the J gene TRBJ2-3, with D perhaps TRBD1 or TRBD2 (6 bases each). The germline V gene encodes CDR1 MNHEY and CDR2 SVGEGT. V gave up 2 bases and J gave up 0 bases, with 27 bases separating them. The CDR3 covers 21 residues. This CDR3 reads CASSYPTGLGSGVTSTDTQYF. The CDR3 region has the DNA TGTGCCAGCAGTTACCCAACAGGGCTTGGATCGGGAGTAACTAGCACAGATACGCAGTATTTT.

This clonotype has a handful of counts. The gene calls are TRBV10-3 and TRBJ2-6; D remains ambiguous. V lost 6 bases and J 1 base, leaving 10 bases between the germline ends. The CDR3 covers 15 residues. The germline V gene has CDR1 ENHRY and CDR2 SYGVKD. CDR3: CAISPDISGANVLTF. CDR3 in DNA: TGTGCCATCAGCCCTGACATATCTGGGGCCAACGTCCTGACTTTC.